The T cell receptor beta chain described here comes from a study of cytomegalovirus exposure and HLA in healthy donors (dated by TCRdb to between 2016 and 2019). Regarding the research as a whole: In an earlier analysis of approximately 640 of the donors, around 290 Gb of sequence data and 90 million to 120 million unique TCR beta sequences from 150 million to 200 million T cells were reported. Of the roughly 400 genotyped donors, roughly 76% were placed in the genetic ancestry cluster associated with self-reported Caucasian donors. Donor age, sex, ethnicity and CMV serostatus were compiled together with the repertoire data. About 280 gigabases of sequencing data and approximately 92 million unique TCR sequences made up an early release that covered under 750 HLA-typed donors. Typing coverage varied by locus: 629-630 donors for A, B, C, DRB1 and DQB1; approximately 560 for DQA1; around 610 for DPA1; 450 to 480 for DPB1. Among roughly 400 genotyped donors of the cohort, an average of around 220,000 unique TCR beta nucleotide sequences was sequenced per donor, of which about 19% were non-productive. The aim of the study was to test whether cataloging public T cell receptors could identify signatures of past pathogen exposure. A later genetic analysis used genome-wide SNP genotypes for about three fifths of the 666 donors, treating that subset as a discovery cohort. A later analysis re-examined previously published TCR beta repertoires from more than 550 donors and added high-resolution HLA genotyping to investigate patterns of TCR occurrence. Every discovery cohort repertoire had been produced on one sequencing platform. The T cell repertoires of 550 to 850 subjects were profiled by immunosequencing and related to cytomegalovirus serostatus. Class I and class II HLA loci were covered by the typing at four-digit resolution. Along with the approximately 700-subject first cohort, a separate validation cohort of 120 different subjects was used. To predict cytomegalovirus infection status, the study brought together high-throughput TCR immunosequencing, statistical association of individual TCRs with disease status, and machine learning. The later analysis used no new phenotypic data to find candidate immune exposures, relying instead on TCR beta sequences and their occurrence across donors. Several DR-DQ haplotypes were handled as single units for association and clustering, since linkage in the cohort was strong. In an earlier analysis of 587 of the donors, high-throughput TCR beta sequencing was used to judge whether each TCR beta V gene segment behaved as functional or pseudogenic. What the authors observed across the whole study: A later analysis reported that several top co-occurrence clusters appeared linked to parvovirus B19, influenza, CMV and Epstein-Barr virus. Linkage disequilibrium might explain the correlated functional status among segregating V segments, but an unknown experimental factor could not be ruled out. When HLA alleles, especially DR and DQ, strongly co-occurred, TCR associations were difficult to assign to individual alleles. A further reported finding was that TCR beta sequences accurately predicted the HLA-A and HLA-B alleles for most subjects in the first cohort. At a false discovery rate of 0.05, a later analysis linked under 20,000 TCR beta sequences to specific HLA alleles. CMV serostatus was the only immune exposure information available for the cohort. In a later genetic analysis, fewer N-insertions in productive TCRs were reported among donors in an Asian-associated ancestry cluster than the roughly 640-donor mean. Only TCR beta chains were sequenced in this cohort, and the absence of alpha or paired-chain data limited detectable features. In a later genetic analysis, a missense DCLRE1C variant was associated with V-gene and J-gene trimming of TCR beta chains, and the association was replicated in an independent cohort. Roughly uniform sequencing depth across donors was assumed in presence/absence analyses, although this assumption may not hold. In an earlier analysis of some 640 of the donors, most TCR beta V segments were observed in productive rearrangements about 90% or about 30% of the time, broadly matching IMGT annotations. Because counts were too low, roughly 18 rarely observed V segments, including chromosome 9 orphons, were left out of the earlier analysis of some 640 of the donors. In vitro tests confirmed that a few of the cytomegalovirus-associated TCR beta chains recognize cytomegalovirus antigens. In a later analysis, TCR association rates were found to vary across HLA loci, with the most associated TCRs seen for DRB1 alleles and the fewest for HLA-C alleles. Across donors, most TCR sequences were observed very rarely, whereas some public TCRs were present in many individuals. According to the authors, the approach could potentially be generalized to other disease states and immunological phenotypes. A later analysis found that HLA-associated TCR beta chains were more clonally expanded and had lower generation probabilities than equally common non-associated chains. Because HLA typing was unavailable for some donors at each locus, only the typed subset was used in association tests. The study gave a list of 150 to 200 TCR beta chains associated with cytomegalovirus. The sequencing pipeline was judged likely to have produced a cluster of highly shared sequence variants as a technical artifact. Most CMV-associated TCR beta chains appeared to be HLA-restricted in a later analysis, and the HLA associations seemed to be driven largely by CMV exposure. The classifier was reported to diagnose cytomegalovirus status with high specificity and sensitivity in both the original cohort and the validation cohort. Some IMGT-functional V segments, including TRBV6-2 and TRBV6-3, could not be told apart with the 87-base-pair reads, so those segments were excluded.

Details on this clone: Its antigen target is currently unknown. Per-nucleotide qualities are absent, and no much larger clonotype sits a single base away.

The CDR3 spans 14 residues, from the cysteine through the phenylalanine. Kept here is only the CDR3 DNA, which spans 42 bases and is read in frame from base 1. Taken from the germline V gene, the CDR1 and CDR2 loops are SGHRS and YFSETQ. Ends trimmed: V by 6 bases, J by 4 bases; bases unmatched to a gene: 9. The cohort comprised 550 to 700 healthy bone marrow donors. Cohort members were all nominally healthy when sampled, although unrecorded immune exposures were likely present. The donor tested CMV seropositive, placing the donor among the roughly 270 seropositive members of the cohort. Each donor provided a peripheral blood sample, and peripheral blood mononuclear cells were used for TCR beta sequencing. The Qiagen DNeasy Blood Extraction Kit was used to extract genomic DNA from the blood cell samples. Libraries came from the immunoSEQ multiplex PCR assay. For the multiplex PCR, a mixture combining 60 forward primers for TCR Vbeta segments and 13 reverse primers for TCR Jbeta segments was used. A multiplex PCR assay on genomic DNA amplified the CDR3 region of rearranged TCR beta genes. On the Illumina HiSeq System, the amplified TCR beta libraries were sequenced as 87-base-pair reads. The paper's data handling went like this. In a later analysis, tens of millions of unique TCR beta chains were counted across the 500 to 700 repertoires, and about 10 million of these chains were shared by at least two donors. Raw reads were error-corrected and collapsed into unique sequences with a nearest-neighbor algorithm that merged closely related sequences to remove PCR and sequencing errors. V, D and J gene segments were assigned by aligning CDR3 sequences to IMGT reference sequences. For a sequence to be retained, a match of at least six nucleotides was required to both a V gene segment and a J gene segment. Rearrangements were classified as productive when the CDR3 lacked stop codons and remained in frame with V and J, and all other rearrangements were classified as non-productive. CDR3 was defined by IMGT convention, running from the second conserved V-encoded cysteine to the conserved J-encoded phenylalanine. Sequences without an unambiguous match to a single V gene segment were excluded from the earlier analysis of approximately 600 of the donors. An earlier analysis of a few hundred of the donors classified V segments as functional when productive rearrangements were above 56.7% and as segregating when the standard deviation between donors was above 5%. A statistical classification framework was developed to diagnose cytomegalovirus status using the catalog of TCR beta chain sequences. In a later analysis, V and J genes were assigned by comparing TCR nucleotide sequences against IMGT/GENE-DB human TR gene sequences. Using the TCRdist pipeline, a later analysis assigned CDR3 sequences along with most-parsimonious VDJ recombination scenarios. In a later analysis, each TCR beta chain was defined by its CDR3 amino acid sequence together with its V-gene family, and reads lacking a unique V-gene family were excluded. As a way to deal with suspected cross-contamination and a sequencing artifact, a later analysis dropped 450 to 700 nucleotide sequences that were highly shared and had low generation probability. A later analysis calculated a clonal expansion index for each public chain from normalized within-repertoire ranks of inferred template counts. In a later analysis, generation probabilities were computed using a VDJ recombination model fitted to out-of-frame rearrangements, and the results were checked against IGoR. In a later analysis, hypergeometric tests were used to score TCR-TCR, TCR-HLA and TCR-CMV co-occurrence, with a repertoire-size bias correction applied to TCR pairs. False discovery rates were estimated in a later analysis by permuting HLA or CMV assignments 20 times. In a later analysis, co-occurring TCRs were grouped using DBSCAN, and TCRdist sequence similarity was added for clustering within HLA-allele-positive subsets. Repertoires with fewer than 30,000 or more than 120,000 public chains were left out of co-occurrence clustering, as were about five repertoires with anomalous nucleotide sharing. Here the immuneACCESS table is served through TCRdb, limited to in-frame sequences with V and J called. Missing clones are a known gap in these copies; in checked studies unresolved V genes cover under half, and the rest lacks a known reason. The V and J calls and clone size come from that table; D and trimming were worked out from the DNA. The sample includes 210,000 or so clones, with over 75% observed a single time. Together, the top ten hold about 9.4% of the sample.

The TCR originated in a woman in her forties or fifties in good health and CMV-seropositive. This chain is built from TRBV5-1 and TRBJ1-1; TRBD1 aligns with 7 central bases. The sample consisted of PBMCs. CDR3 protein: CASTERTGLTEAFF. The nucleotide sequence reads as follows: TGCGCCAGCACCGAAAGGACAGGTCTCACTGAAGCTTTCTTT.